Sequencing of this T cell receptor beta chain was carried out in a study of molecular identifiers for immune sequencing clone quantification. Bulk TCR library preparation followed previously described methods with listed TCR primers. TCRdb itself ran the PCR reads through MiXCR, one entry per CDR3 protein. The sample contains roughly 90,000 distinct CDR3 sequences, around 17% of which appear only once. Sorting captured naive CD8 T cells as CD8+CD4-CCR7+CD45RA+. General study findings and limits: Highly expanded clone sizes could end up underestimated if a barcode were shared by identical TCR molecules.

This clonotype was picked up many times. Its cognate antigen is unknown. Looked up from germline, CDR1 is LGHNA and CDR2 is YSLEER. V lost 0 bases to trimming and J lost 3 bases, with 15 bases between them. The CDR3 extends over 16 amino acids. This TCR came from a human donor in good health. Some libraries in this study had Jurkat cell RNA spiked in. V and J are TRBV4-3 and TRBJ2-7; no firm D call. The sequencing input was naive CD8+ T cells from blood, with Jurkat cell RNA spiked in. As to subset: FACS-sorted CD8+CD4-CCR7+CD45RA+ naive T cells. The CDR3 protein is CASSQDRALFGYEQYF. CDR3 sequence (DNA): TGCGCCAGCAGCCAAGATCGGGCTCTGTTTGGCTACGAGCAGTACTTC.